This T cell receptor beta chain was documented in a study of chemoradiotherapy in HPV16-positive cancers. General study findings and limits: Candidate HPV-specific clones and E7-related TCR motifs grew in tumor during treatment. For HPV16-positive patients, expanding HPV-responsive T cells associated with longer recurrence-free survival.

Sequenced by immunoSEQ multiplex PCR; TCRdb stores in-frame clones only, minus some. The sample consists of 15,000 to 20,000 clones, about four fifths of them appearing once. Looked up from germline, CDR1 is MNHEY and CDR2 is SVGAGI. Unmatched junction bases numbered 10, after V lost 4 bases and J lost 4 bases. This CDR3 spans 15 amino acids. With respect to this clone: Its antigen is undetermined.

This rearrangement joins TRBV6-5 to TRBJ2-7; 7 nucleotides agree with TRBD1. Sequenced material: blood, taken from a patient who underwent chemoradiotherapy. This clonotype was sampled from a human donor with HPV-associated anogenital cancer. The CDR3 reads CASSLGRGFRYEQYF. The CDR3 DNA sequence: TGTGCCAGCAGTTTAGGCAGGGGGTTTCGGTACGAGCAGTACTTC.